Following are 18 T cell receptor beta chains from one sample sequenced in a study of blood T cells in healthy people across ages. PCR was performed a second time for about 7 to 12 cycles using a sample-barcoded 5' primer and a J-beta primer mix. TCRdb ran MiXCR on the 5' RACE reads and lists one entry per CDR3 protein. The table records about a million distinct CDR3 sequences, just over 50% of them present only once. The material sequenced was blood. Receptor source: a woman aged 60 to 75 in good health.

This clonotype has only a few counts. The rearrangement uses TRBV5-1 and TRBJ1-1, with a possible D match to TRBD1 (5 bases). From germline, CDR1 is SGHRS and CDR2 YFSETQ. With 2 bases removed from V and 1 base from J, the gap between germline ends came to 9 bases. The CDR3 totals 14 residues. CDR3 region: CASSFTGGNTEAFF. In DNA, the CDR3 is TGCGCCAGCAGCTTTACCGGGGGGAACACTGAAGCTTTCTTT.

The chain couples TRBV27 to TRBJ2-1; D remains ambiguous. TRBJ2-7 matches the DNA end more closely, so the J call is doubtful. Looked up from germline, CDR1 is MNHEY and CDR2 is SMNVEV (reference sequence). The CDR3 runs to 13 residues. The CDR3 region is CASSHGSDYEQYF. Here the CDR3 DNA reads TGTGCCAGCAGTCACGGGTCCGACTACGAGCAGTACTTC.

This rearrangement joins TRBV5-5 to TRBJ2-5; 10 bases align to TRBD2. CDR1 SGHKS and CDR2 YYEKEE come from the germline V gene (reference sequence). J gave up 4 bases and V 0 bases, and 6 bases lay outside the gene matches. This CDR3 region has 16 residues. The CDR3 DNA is TGTGCCAGCAGCTTGGAGGCGCTAGCGGGAGCAGAGACCCAGTACTTC. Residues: CASSLEALAGAETQYF.

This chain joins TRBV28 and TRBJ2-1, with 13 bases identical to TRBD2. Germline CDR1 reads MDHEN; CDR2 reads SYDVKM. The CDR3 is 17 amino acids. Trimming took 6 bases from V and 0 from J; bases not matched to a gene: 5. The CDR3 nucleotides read TGTGCCAGCAGAGGGACTAGCGGGATAAGCTCCTACAATGAGCAGTTCTTC. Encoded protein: CASRGTSGISSYNEQFF.

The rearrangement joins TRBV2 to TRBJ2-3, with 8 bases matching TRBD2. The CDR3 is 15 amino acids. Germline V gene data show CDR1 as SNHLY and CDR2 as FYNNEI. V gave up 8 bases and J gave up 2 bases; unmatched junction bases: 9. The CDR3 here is CASHHLSGNTDTQYF. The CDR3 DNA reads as TGTGCCAGCCACCATCTTAGCGGGAACACAGATACGCAGTATTTT.

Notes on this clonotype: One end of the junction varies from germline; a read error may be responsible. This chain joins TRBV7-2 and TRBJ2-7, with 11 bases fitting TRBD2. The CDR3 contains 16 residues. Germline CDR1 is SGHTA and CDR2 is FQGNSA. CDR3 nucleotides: TGTGCCAGCAGCTTAGGATTAGCGGGAGGGGATGACGAGCGGTACTTC. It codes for CASSLGLAGGDDERYF. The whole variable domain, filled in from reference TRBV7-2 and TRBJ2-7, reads GAGVSQSPSNKVTEKGKDVELRCDPISGHTALYWYRQSLGQGLEFLIYFQGNSAPDKSGLPSDRFSAERTGGSVSTLTIQRTQQEDSAVYLCASSLGLAGGDDERYFGPGTRLTVT.

CDR3 region: CSARLPGGARYEQYF. The CDR3 DNA follows: TGCAGTGCTAGACTCCCTGGGGGAGCACGTTACGAGCAGTACTTC. The rearrangement joins TRBV20-1 to TRBJ2-7; D may correspond to TRBD1 or TRBD2 (5 bases each). Germline CDR1 reads DFQATT; CDR2 reads SNEGSKA (reference sequence). V lost 2 bases, J lost 4 bases, and 18 bases lay in between. The CDR3 has 15 amino acids.

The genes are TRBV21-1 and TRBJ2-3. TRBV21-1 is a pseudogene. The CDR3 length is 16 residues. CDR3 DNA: TGTGCCAGCAGCAAAGATGTCGGATACAGCACAGATACGCAGTATTTT. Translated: CASSKDVGYSTDTQYF.

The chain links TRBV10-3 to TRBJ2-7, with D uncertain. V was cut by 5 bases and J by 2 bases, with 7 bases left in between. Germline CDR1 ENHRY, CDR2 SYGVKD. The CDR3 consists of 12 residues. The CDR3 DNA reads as TGTGCCATCAGTCCAGCGACCTACGAGCAGTACTTC. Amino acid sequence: CAISPATYEQYF.

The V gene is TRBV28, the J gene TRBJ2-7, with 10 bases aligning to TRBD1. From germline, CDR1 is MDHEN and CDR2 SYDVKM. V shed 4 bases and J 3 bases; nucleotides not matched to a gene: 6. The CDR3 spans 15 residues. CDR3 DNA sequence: TGTGCCAGCAGTTCCTCCGGGACAGGGGACTACGAGCAGTACTTC. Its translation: CASSSSGTGDYEQYF.

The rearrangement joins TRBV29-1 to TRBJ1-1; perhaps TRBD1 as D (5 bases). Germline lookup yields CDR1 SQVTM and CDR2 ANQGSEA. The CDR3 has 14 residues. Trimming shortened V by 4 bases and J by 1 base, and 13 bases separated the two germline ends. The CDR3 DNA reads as TGCAGCGTTGGAGGGGCCCGGGGGAACACTGAAGCTTTCTTT. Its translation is CSVGGARGNTEAFF.

CDR3 protein: CASRVAETYEQYF. The CDR3 coding sequence is TGTGCCAGCAGAGTAGCGGAAACCTACGAGCAGTACTTC. This chain connects TRBV6-6 to TRBJ2-7; D is perhaps TRBD2 (6 bases). Per the germline V gene, CDR1 is MNHNY and CDR2 is SVGAGI (reference sequence). This CDR3 has 13 amino acids. V was cut by 6 bases and J by 2 bases, with 11 bases left in between.

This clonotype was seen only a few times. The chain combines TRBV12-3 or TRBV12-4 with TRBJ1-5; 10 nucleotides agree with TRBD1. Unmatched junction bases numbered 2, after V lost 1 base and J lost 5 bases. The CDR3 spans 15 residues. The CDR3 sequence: CASSLGTGGHQPQHF. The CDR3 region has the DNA TGTGCCAGCAGTTTAGGGACAGGGGGACATCAGCCCCAGCATTTT.

The chain's CDR3 is CSAREERYYEQYF. The DNA for the CDR3 is TGCAGTGCTAGGGAGGAGAGATACTACGAGCAGTACTTC. The J gene is TRBJ2-4, the V gene TRBV20-1, with a tentative D call TRBD2 (5 bases). The J call is uncertain, as TRBJ2-7 better fits the DNA end. Germline V gene data show CDR1 as DFQATT and CDR2 as SNEGSKA (reference sequence). The length of the CDR3 is 13 residues.

CDR3 sequence: CASSLAGETNEQYF. In DNA form, the CDR3 reads TGTGCCAGCAGCTTAGCGGGGGAGACCAATGAGCAGTACTTC. The genes are TRBV7-2 and TRBJ2-5, with D possibly called TRBD1 or TRBD2 (5 bases each). CDR3 length: 14 residues. The V gene's germline CDR1 is SGHTA and CDR2 FQGNSA. Deletions cut 0 bases from V and 11 bases from J, with 16 bases between. Complete variable domain (other parts from reference TRBV7-2 and TRBJ2-5): GAGVSQSPSNKVTEKGKDVELRCDPISGHTALYWYRQSLGQGLEFLIYFQGNSAPDKSGLPSDRFSAERTGGSVSTLTIQRTQQEDSAVYLCASSLAGETNEQYFGPGTRLLVL.

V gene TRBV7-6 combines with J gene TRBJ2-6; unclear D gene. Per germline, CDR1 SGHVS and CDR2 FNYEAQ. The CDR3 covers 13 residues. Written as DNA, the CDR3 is TGTGTCACCGCTCAGGCATGGGCCAACGTCCTGACTTTC. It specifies CVTAQAWANVLTF.

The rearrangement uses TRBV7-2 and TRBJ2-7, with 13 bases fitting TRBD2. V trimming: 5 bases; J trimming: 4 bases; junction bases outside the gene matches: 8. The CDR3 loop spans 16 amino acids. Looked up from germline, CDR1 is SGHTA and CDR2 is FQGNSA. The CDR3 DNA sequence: TGTGCCAGCAGCACCGGACTAGCGGGAGTTCCATACGAGCAGTACTTC. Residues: CASSTGLAGVPYEQYF. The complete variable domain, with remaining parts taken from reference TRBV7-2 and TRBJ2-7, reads GAGVSQSPSNKVTEKGKDVELRCDPISGHTALYWYRQSLGQGLEFLIYFQGNSAPDKSGLPSDRFSAERTGGSVSTLTIQRTQQEDSAVYLCASSTGLAGVPYEQYFGPGTRLTVT.

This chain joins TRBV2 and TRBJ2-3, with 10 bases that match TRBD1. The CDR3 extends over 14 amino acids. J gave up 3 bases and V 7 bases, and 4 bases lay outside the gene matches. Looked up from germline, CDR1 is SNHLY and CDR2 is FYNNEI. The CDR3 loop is CASTRDRGTDTQYF. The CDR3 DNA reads TGTGCCAGCACCCGGGACAGGGGAACAGATACGCAGTATTTT. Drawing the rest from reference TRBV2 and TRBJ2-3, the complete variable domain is EPEVTQTPSHQVTQMGQEVILRCVPISNHLYFYWYRQILGQKVEFLVSFYNNEISEKSEIFDDQFSVERPDGSNFTLKIRSTKLEDSAMYFCASTRDRGTDTQYFGPGTRLTVL.